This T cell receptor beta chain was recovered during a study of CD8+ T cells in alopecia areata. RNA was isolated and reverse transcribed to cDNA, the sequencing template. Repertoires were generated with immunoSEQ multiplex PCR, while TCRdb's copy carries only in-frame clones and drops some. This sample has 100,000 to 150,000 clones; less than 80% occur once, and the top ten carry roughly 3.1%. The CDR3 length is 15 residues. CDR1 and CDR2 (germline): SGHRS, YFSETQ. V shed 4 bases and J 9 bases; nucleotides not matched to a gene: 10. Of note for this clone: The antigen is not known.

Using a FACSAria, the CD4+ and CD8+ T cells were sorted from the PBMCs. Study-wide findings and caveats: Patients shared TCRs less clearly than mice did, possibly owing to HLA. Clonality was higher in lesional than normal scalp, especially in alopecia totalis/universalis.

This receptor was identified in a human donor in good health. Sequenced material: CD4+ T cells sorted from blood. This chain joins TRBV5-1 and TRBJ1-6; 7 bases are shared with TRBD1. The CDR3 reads CASSQAKGASSPLHF. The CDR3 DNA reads TGCGCCAGCAGCCAGGCCAAGGGGGCGAGTTCACCCCTCCACTTT.